These 25 T cell receptor beta chains were all obtained from the same sample, sequenced in a study of cytomegalovirus exposure and HLA in healthy donors. PCR involved 60 Vbeta and 13 Jbeta primers. Sequenced by immunoSEQ multiplex PCR; TCRdb stores in-frame clones only, minus some. The table records around 270,000 clones, over 70% of them present only once. The source material was PBMCs. These receptors were taken from a girl aged 2 to 9 in good health and CMV-seronegative.

This chain connects TRBV29-1 to TRBJ2-5, with 7 nucleotides matching TRBD1. The CDR3 has 13 residues. Trimming removed 7 bases from V and 5 bases from J; junction bases left unmatched: 10. The V gene's germline CDR1 is SQVTM and CDR2 ANQGSEA. This CDR3 reads CSASGTVEETQYF. For the CDR3, the DNA is TGCAGCGCCTCCGGGACAGTCGAGGAGACCCAGTACTTC. Full variable domain (outside the CDR3, taken from reference TRBV29-1 and TRBJ2-5): SAVISQKPSRDICQRGTSLTIQCQVDSQVTMMFWYRQQPGQSLTLIATANQGSEATYESGFVIDKFPISRPNLTFSTLTVSNMSPEDSSIYLCSASGTVEETQYFGPGTRLLVL.

The chain links TRBV6-1 to TRBJ2-7, with D perhaps matching TRBD1 (7 bases). Germline V gene sequence: CDR1 MNHNS, CDR2 SASEGT. Trimming removed 8 bases at V and 2 bases at J, with 16 bases between. The CDR3 has 14 amino acids. The CDR3, as DNA: TGTGCCAGCTTGGGGGGACAGATCCCCTACGAGCAGTACTTC. Translating it yields CASLGGQIPYEQYF.

The gene calls are TRBV5-1 and TRBJ2-7, with a weak D call TRBD2 (5 bases). This CDR3 spans 16 amino acids. Trimming left V 4 bases short and J 2 bases short, with 19 bases between. Germline V gene data show CDR1 as SGHRS and CDR2 as YFSETQ. The CDR3 sequence: CASSPPWRGYAYEQYF. CDR3 sequence (DNA): TGCGCCAGCAGCCCCCCTTGGCGCGGGTATGCCTACGAGCAGTACTTC.

This chain links TRBV13 with TRBJ1-2; the D gene is possibly TRBD1 (6 bases). The CDR3 is 14 residues long. Trimming cost V 5 bases and J 4 bases, with 14 bases left between them. Germline V gene sequence: CDR1 PRHDT, CDR2 FYEKMQ (reference sequence). The CDR3 DNA follows: TGTGCCAGCAGCCCACAGGGAAATAGCTATGGCTACACCTTC. It codes for CASSPQGNSYGYTF.

In its sample, this clone was seen once. This chain connects TRBV6-5 to TRBJ2-3, with 9 bases lining up with TRBD2. There are 16 residues in the CDR3. With 1 base clipped from V and 2 bases from J, the junction kept 4 bases outside the gene matches. Germline-derived CDR1 and CDR2 are MNHEY and SVGAGI. The DNA for the CDR3 is TGTGCCAGCAGTTACTTGACTAGCGGAACCACAGATACGCAGTATTTT. Its protein product is CASSYLTSGTTDTQYF.

The rearrangement links TRBV27 to TRBJ2-7, with 7 bases that match TRBD1. V dropped 5 bases and J dropped 5; count of bases not matched to a gene: 6. Looked up from germline, CDR1 is MNHEY and CDR2 is SMNVEV (reference sequence). The CDR3 runs 13 residues. In DNA, the CDR3 is TGTGCCAGCAGTCTGGGGACAGTAAACGAGCAGTACTTC. Amino acid sequence: CASSLGTVNEQYF.

J is TRBJ1-6 and V is TRBV2; D call uncertain. Trimming removed 4 bases from V and 6 bases from J, with 19 bases in between. The length of the CDR3 is 17 residues. Germline V gene data show CDR1 as SNHLY and CDR2 as FYNNEI. Here the CDR3 reads CASSANRDPATNSPLHF. The CDR3 region has the DNA TGTGCCAGCAGTGCAAACCGGGATCCCGCTACTAATTCACCCCTCCACTTT.

This chain joins TRBV7-9 and TRBJ2-7; D is possibly TRBD2 (6 bases). This CDR3 region has 14 residues. V was trimmed by 5 bases and J by 4 bases, leaving 15 bases between them. The germline V gene has CDR1 SEHNR and CDR2 FQNEAQ (reference sequence). The CDR3 coding sequence is TGTGCCAGCAGCCCCCGAGGAGGGGAGTACGAGCAGTACTTC. It codes for CASSPRGGEYEQYF.

V is TRBV12-5 and J is TRBJ2-3; 9 nucleotides line up with TRBD2. Germline CDR1 reads LGHNT; CDR2 reads FRNRAP. The CDR3 totals 15 residues. V lost 9 bases and J lost 0; bases outside the gene matches: 7. The CDR3 spells CARQTSGPSTDTQYF. The CDR3 nucleotides read TGTGCTAGACAAACTAGCGGGCCTAGCACAGATACGCAGTATTTT.

This rearrangement joins TRBV2 to TRBJ1-1, with D maybe TRBD1 (6 bases). This CDR3 has 13 amino acids. Germline V gives CDR1 SNHLY, CDR2 FYNNEI. V lost 8 bases, J lost 1 base, and 11 bases lay in between. The CDR3 nucleotides are TGTGCCAGCGGTGGACAGTCGAACACTGAAGCTTTCTTT. This sequence encodes CASGGQSNTEAFF.

J is TRBJ2-5 and V is TRBV6-5; unclear D gene. The DNA end is more similar to TRBJ2-7, so the J call may be wrong. The CDR3 contains 11 residues. The germline gives CDR1 MNHEY, CDR2 SVGAGI. For the CDR3, the DNA is TGTGCCAGCAGTTATCTATACGAGCAGTACTTC. It is translated as CASSYLYEQYF.

The rearrangement joins TRBV10-3 to TRBJ2-3; TRBD2 aligns across 9 bases. The length of the CDR3 is 14 residues. V trimming: 6 bases; J trimming: 3 bases; junction bases outside the gene matches: 4. Looked up from germline, CDR1 is ENHRY and CDR2 is SYGVKD. CDR3 sequence (DNA): TGTGCCATCAGCCGGACTAGCGAAACAGATACGCAGTATTTT. Translated, it gives CAISRTSETDTQYF.

The V gene is TRBV7-2, the J gene TRBJ1-5; D unresolved. V lost 5 bases and J 6 bases, leaving 8 bases between the germline ends. Germline CDR1 is SGHTA and CDR2 is FQGNSA. The CDR3 length is 12 residues. The CDR3 region has the DNA TGTGCCAGCAGCCTAGACGGTCAGCCCCAGCATTTT. This codes for CASSLDGQPQHF.

The chain carries TRBV2 and TRBJ1-5; maybe TRBD1 (6 bases). This CDR3 is 13 amino acids long. The V end was cut by 3 bases, the J end by 6 bases, with 9 bases between. From germline, CDR1 is SNHLY and CDR2 FYNNEI. The CDR3 sequence: CASSEGASQPQHF. The CDR3 nucleotides read TGTGCCAGCAGTGAGGGGGCTAGTCAGCCCCAGCATTTT.

CDR3 nucleotide sequence: TGTGCCAGCAGCTGGTACGGGAGCTCCTACAATGAGCAGTTCTTC. Its protein is CASSWYGSSYNEQFF. The gene calls are TRBV7-3 and TRBJ2-1; D perhaps matches TRBD2 (6 bases). The CDR3 length is 15 residues. Germline values: CDR1 SGHTA, CDR2 FQGTGA. The ends were cut back, 4 bases at V and 0 bases at J, with 10 bases in the middle.

V is TRBV5-1 and J is TRBJ2-5; D is possibly TRBD2 (7 bases). CDR1 is SGHRS and CDR2 is YFSETQ in the germline V gene. V lost 2 bases, J lost 1 base, and 15 bases lay in between. The CDR3 loop spans 16 amino acids. CDR3 nucleotides: TGCGCCAGCAGCTTTTTACCGGGGGGCTTCCAAGAGACCCAGTACTTC. Translating it yields CASSFLPGGFQETQYF. Looking up the rest from reference TRBV5-1 and TRBJ2-5 gives the full variable domain: KAGVTQTPRYLIKTRGQQVTLSCSPISGHRSVSWYQQTPGQGLQFLFEYFSETQRNKGNFPGRFSGRQFSNSRSEMNVSTLELGDSALYLCASSFLPGGFQETQYFGPGTRLLVL.

The chain joins TRBV18 to TRBJ1-2; unclear D gene. Germline CDR1 is KGHSH and CDR2 is LQKENI. V shed 0 bases and J shed 0 bases, with 14 bases lying between them. This CDR3 spans 17 amino acids. CDR3 in amino acids: CASSPPPGSLPNYGYTF. In DNA, the CDR3 is TGTGCCAGCTCACCACCCCCCGGGAGTCTTCCTAACTATGGCTACACCTTC.

Here the CDR3 DNA reads TGTGCCAGCAGCCCCTCAGACAGGGTTTACCAAGAGACCCAGTACTTC. As protein: CASSPSDRVYQETQYF. The gene calls are TRBV9 and TRBJ2-5; the match to TRBD1 covers 7 bases. The CDR3 loop spans 16 amino acids. Germline lookup yields CDR1 SGDLS and CDR2 YYNGEE. The V segment lost 4 bases and the J segment 0 bases; nucleotides outside the gene matches: 9.

The chain links TRBV4-2 to TRBJ1-2; 7 bases are shared with TRBD1. The CDR3 runs 15 residues. Germline V gene lookup returns CDR1 LGHNA and CDR2 YNFKEQ. The trim removed 0 bases at V and 7 bases at J, leaving 8 bases unmatched. The CDR3 loop is CASSQELGQGGGYTF. The CDR3 coding sequence is TGTGCCAGCAGCCAAGAATTGGGTCAGGGGGGTGGCTACACCTTC.

The chain has TRBV6-5 and TRBJ2-7; weak D call: TRBD2 (6 bases). The CDR3 has 13 residues. V was shortened by 0 bases and J by 7 bases, with 10 bases between the two germline ends. CDR1 MNHEY and CDR2 SVGAGI come from the germline V gene. As DNA, the CDR3 is TGTGCCAGCAGTTACTCGGCAGGGAGGGAGCAGTACTTC. It specifies CASSYSAGREQYF.

The genes are TRBV6-1 and TRBJ1-1; the D gene is possibly TRBD1 (5 bases). Trimming shortened V by 6 bases and J by 6 bases, and 14 bases separated the two germline ends. The germline CDR1 and CDR2 sequences are MNHNS and SASEGT. The length of the CDR3 is 13 residues. The CDR3 DNA reads TGTGCCAGCAGGGGTCAGGGTAAGGCTGAAGCTTTCTTT. This translates into CASRGQGKAEAFF.

This clone was observed a single time. The chain couples TRBV9 to TRBJ2-3; tentative D call: TRBD2 (5 bases). Germline CDR1 and CDR2: SGDLS and YYNGEE. The CDR3 sequence is 16 residues long. V shed 0 bases and J shed 2 bases, with 13 bases lying between them. The chain's CDR3 is CASSVDVGVITDTQYF. The DNA for the CDR3 is TGTGCCAGCAGCGTAGATGTGGGAGTGATCACAGATACGCAGTATTTT.

The chain links TRBV5-1 to TRBJ2-2; maybe TRBD1 (6 bases). The V end lost 9 bases, the J end lost 0 bases, and 15 bases lay between the germline ends. Germline-derived CDR1 and CDR2 are SGHRS and YFSETQ. The CDR3 length is 15 residues. The CDR3 loop is CATSMRTANTGELFF. DNA of the CDR3: TGCGCCACCTCCATGAGGACAGCGAACACCGGGGAGCTGTTTTTT.

J is TRBJ1-5 and V is TRBV5-1; 7 positions agree with TRBD1. The germline V gene encodes CDR1 SGHRS and CDR2 YFSETQ. The CDR3 covers 15 residues. The J segment lost 0 bases and the V segment lost 4 bases, leaving 4 bases of the junction unmatched. Here the CDR3 DNA reads TGCGCCAGCAGCCTAGGGACAGTTAGCAATCAGCCCCAGCATTTT. Translating gives CASSLGTVSNQPQHF.

This chain links TRBV5-6 with TRBJ2-5; TRBD2 agrees at 9 bases. The CDR3 extends over 17 amino acids. The J segment lost 2 bases and the V segment lost 5 bases, leaving 13 bases of the junction unmatched. Germline CDR1 and CDR2: SGHDT and YYEEEE. The CDR3 bases are TGTGCCAGCAGTTTCTTAGCCAGTAGCGGGGGACAAGAGACCCAGTACTTC. Translated, it gives CASSFLASSGGQETQYF.